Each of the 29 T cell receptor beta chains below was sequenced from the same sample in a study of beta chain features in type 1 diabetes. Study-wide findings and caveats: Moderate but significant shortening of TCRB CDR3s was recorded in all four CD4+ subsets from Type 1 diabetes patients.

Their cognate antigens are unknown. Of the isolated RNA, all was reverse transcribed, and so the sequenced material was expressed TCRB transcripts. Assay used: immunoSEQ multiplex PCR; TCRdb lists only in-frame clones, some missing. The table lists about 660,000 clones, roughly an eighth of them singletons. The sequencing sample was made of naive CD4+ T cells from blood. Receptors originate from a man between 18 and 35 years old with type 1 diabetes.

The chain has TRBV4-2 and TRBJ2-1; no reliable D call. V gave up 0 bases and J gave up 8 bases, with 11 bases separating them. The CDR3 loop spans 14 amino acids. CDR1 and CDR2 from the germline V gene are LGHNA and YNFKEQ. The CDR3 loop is CASSQELERDEQFF. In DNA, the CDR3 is TGTGCCAGCAGCCAAGAACTGGAACGCGATGAGCAGTTCTTC.

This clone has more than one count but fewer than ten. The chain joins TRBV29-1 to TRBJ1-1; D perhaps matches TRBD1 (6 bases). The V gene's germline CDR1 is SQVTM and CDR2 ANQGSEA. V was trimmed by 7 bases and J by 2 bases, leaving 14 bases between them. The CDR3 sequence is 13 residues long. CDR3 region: CSGSEGGNTEAFF. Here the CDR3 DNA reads TGCAGCGGCAGCGAAGGGGGAAACACTGAAGCTTTCTTT.

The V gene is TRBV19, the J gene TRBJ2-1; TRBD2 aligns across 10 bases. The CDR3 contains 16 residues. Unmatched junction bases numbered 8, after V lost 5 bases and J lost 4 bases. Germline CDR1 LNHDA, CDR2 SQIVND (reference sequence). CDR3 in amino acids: CASSARTSGRYNEQFF. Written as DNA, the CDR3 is TGTGCCAGTAGTGCCAGGACTAGCGGAAGGTACAATGAGCAGTTCTTC.

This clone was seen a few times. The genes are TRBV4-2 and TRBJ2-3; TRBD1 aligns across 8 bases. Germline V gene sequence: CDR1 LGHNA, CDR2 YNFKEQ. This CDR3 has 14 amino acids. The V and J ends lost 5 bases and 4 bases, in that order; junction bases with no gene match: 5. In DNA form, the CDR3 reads TGTGCCAGCAGCGACAGGGGTAGGGCAGATACGCAGTATTTT. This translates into CASSDRGRADTQYF.

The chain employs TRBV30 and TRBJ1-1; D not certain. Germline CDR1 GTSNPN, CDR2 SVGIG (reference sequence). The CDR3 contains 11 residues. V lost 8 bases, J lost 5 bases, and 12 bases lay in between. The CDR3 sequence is CAAEGRTEAFF. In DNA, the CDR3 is TGTGCCGCTGAGGGCAGGACTGAAGCTTTCTTT.

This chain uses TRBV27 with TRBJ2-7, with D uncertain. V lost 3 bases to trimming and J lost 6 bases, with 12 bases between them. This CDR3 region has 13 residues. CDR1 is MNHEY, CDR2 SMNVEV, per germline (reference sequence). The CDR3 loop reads CASSFHRVAEQYF. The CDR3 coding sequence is TGTGCCAGCAGTTTCCACCGTGTTGCCGAGCAGTACTTC.

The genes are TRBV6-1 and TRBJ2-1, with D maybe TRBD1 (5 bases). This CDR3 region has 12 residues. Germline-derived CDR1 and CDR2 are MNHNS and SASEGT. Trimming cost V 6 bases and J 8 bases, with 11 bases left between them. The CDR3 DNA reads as TGTGCCAGCAGGAAACAGGCTGATGAGCAGTTCTTC. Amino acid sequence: CASRKQADEQFF.

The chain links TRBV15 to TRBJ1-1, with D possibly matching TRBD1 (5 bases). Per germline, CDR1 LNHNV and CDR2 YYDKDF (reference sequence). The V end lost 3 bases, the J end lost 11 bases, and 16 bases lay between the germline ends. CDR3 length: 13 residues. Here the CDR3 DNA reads TGTGCCACCAGCAGGGACAAAGGCAGGGAGGCTTTCTTT. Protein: CATSRDKGREAFF.

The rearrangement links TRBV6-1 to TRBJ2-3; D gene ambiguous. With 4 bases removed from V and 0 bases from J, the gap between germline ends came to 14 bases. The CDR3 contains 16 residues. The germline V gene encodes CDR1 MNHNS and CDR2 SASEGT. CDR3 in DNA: TGTGCCAGCAGTGTCGACTTACCCTTGAGCACAGATACGCAGTATTTT. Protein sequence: CASSVDLPLSTDTQYF.

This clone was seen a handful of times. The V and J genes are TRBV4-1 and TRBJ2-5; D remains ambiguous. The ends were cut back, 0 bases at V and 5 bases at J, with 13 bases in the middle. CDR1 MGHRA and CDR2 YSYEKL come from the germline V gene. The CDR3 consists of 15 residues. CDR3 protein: CASSQDGSRMETQYF. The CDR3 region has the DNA TGCGCCAGCAGCCAAGATGGTAGTAGGATGGAGACCCAGTACTTC.

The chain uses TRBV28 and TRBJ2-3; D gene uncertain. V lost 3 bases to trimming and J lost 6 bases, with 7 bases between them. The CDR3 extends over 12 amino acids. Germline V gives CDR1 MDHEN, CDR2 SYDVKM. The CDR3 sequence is CASSFSPDTQYF. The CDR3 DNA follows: TGTGCCAGCAGTTTTTCCCCTGATACGCAGTATTTT. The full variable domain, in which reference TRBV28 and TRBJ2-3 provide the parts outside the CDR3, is DVKVTQSSRYLVKRTGEKVFLECVQDMDHENMFWYRQDPGLGLRLIYFSYDVKMKEKGDIPEGYSVSREKKERFSLILESASTNQTSMYLCASSFSPDTQYFGPGTRLTVL.

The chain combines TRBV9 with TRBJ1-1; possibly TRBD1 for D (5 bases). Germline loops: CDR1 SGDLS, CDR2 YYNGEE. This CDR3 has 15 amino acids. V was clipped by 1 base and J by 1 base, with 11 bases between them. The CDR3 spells CASSVPGSQNTEAFF. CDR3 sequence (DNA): TGTGCCAGCAGCGTACCAGGGTCCCAGAACACTGAAGCTTTCTTT.

The CDR3 DNA sequence: TGTGCCTGGGGGCGACAGGTGAACACTGAAGCTTTCTTT. Translating it yields CAWGRQVNTEAFF. The chain couples TRBV30 to TRBJ1-1; possibly TRBD1 for D (6 bases). CDR1 is GTSNPN and CDR2 is SVGIG in the germline V gene (reference sequence). The CDR3 spans 13 residues. Trimming stripped 5 bases from V and 0 bases from J, with 10 bases between.

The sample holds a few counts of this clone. In DNA form, the CDR3 reads TGTGCCAGCAGCCCAATGTATCGGGCGGTCTACAATGAGCAGTTCTTC. Amino acids: CASSPMYRAVYNEQFF. V gene TRBV7-9 combines with J gene TRBJ2-1; D gene ambiguous. With 5 bases removed from V and 3 bases from J, the gap between germline ends came to 17 bases. Germline lookup yields CDR1 SEHNR and CDR2 FQNEAQ (reference sequence). This CDR3 has 16 amino acids.

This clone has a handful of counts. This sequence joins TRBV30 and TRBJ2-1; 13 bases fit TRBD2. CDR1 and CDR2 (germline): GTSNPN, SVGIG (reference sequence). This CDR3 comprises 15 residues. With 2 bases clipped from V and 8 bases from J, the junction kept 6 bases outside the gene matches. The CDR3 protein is CAWSRTSGSTDEQFF. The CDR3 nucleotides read TGTGCCTGGAGTCGGACTAGCGGGAGTACGGATGAGCAGTTCTTC.

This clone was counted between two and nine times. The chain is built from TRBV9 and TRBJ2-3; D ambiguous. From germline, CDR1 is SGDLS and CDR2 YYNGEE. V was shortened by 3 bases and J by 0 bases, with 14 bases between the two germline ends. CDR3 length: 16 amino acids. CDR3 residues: CASSAQSLTSTDTQYF. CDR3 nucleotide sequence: TGTGCCAGCAGCGCCCAGAGCCTGACTAGCACAGATACGCAGTATTTT.

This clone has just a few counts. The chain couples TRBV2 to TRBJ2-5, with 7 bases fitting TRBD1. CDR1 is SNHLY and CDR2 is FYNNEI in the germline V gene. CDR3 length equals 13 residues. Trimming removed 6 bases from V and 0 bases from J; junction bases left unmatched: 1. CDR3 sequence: CASRGQYQETQYF. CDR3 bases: TGTGCCAGCAGGGGACAGTACCAAGAGACCCAGTACTTC.

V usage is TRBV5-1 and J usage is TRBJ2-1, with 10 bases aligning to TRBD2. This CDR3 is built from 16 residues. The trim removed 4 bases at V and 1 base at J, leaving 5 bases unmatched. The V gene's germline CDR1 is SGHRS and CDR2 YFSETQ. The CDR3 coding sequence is TGCGCCAGCAGCCGAGGACTAGCGGTGTCCTACAATGAGCAGTTCTTC. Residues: CASSRGLAVSYNEQFF.

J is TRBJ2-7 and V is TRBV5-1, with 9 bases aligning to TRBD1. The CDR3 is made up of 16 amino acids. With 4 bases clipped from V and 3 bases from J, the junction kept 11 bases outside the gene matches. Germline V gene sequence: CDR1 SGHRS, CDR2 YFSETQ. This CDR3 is CASSPGMRTGDYEQYF. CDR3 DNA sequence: TGCGCCAGCAGCCCCGGGATGCGGACAGGGGACTACGAGCAGTACTTC. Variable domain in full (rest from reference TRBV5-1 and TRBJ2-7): KAGVTQTPRYLIKTRGQQVTLSCSPISGHRSVSWYQQTPGQGLQFLFEYFSETQRNKGNFPGRFSGRQFSNSRSEMNVSTLELGDSALYLCASSPGMRTGDYEQYFGPGTRLTVT.

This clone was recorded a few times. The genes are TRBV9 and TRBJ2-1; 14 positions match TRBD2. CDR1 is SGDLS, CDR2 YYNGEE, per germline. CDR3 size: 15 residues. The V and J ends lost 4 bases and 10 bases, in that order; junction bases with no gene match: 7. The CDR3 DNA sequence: TGTGCCAGCAGCCTCGGACTAGCGGGAGGACGGGAGCAGTTCTTC. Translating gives CASSLGLAGGREQFF.

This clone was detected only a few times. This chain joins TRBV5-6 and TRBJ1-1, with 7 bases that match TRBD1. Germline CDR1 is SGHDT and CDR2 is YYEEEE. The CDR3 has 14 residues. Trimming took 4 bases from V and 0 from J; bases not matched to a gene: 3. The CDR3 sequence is CASSPGQMNTEAFF. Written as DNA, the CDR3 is TGTGCCAGCAGCCCGGGACAGATGAACACTGAAGCTTTCTTT.

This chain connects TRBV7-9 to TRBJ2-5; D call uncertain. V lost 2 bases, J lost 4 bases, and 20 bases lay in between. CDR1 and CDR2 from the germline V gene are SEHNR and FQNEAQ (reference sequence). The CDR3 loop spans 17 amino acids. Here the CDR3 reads CASSLLPGAHTGETQYF. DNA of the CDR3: TGTGCCAGCAGCTTATTGCCTGGAGCTCACACGGGAGAGACCCAGTACTTC.

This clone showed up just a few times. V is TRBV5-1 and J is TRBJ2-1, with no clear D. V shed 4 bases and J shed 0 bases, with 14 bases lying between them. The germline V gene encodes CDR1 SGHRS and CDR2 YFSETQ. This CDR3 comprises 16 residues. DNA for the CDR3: TGCGCCAGCAGCCCCACCAAAGTGGGCTCCTACAATGAGCAGTTCTTC. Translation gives CASSPTKVGSYNEQFF.

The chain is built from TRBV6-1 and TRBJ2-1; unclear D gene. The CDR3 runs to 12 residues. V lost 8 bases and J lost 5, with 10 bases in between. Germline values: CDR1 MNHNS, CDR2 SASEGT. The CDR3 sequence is CASRGLDNEQFF. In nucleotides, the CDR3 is TGTGCCAGCCGTGGGCTAGACAATGAGCAGTTCTTC.

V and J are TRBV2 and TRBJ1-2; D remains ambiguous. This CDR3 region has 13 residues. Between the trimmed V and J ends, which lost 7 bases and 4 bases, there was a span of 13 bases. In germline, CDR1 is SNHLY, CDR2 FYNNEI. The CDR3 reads CASTTWDTYGYTF. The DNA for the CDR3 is TGTGCCAGCACCACGTGGGATACCTATGGCTACACCTTC.

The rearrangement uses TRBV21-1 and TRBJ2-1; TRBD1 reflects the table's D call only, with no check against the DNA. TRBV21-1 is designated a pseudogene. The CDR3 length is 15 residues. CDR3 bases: TGTGCCAGCAGCAAACCCCAGGGGGCTGGGAATGAGCAGTTCTTC. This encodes CASSKPQGAGNEQFF.

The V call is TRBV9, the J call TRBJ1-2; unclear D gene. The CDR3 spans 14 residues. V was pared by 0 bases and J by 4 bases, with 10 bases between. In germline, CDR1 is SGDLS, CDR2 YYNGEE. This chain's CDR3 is CASSVGGIGYGYTF. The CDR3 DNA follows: TGTGCCAGCAGCGTAGGAGGGATTGGCTATGGCTACACCTTC.

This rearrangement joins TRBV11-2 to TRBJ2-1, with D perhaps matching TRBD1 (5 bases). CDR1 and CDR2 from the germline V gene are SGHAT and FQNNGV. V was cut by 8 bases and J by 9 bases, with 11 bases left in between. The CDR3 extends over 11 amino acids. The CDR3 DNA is TGTGCCAGCGGGCCTAGGGGTGAGCAGTTCTTC. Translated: CASGPRGEQFF.

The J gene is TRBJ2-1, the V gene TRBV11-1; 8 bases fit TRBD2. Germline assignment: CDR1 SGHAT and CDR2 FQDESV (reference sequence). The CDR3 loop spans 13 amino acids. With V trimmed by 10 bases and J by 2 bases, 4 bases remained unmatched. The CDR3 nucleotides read TGTGCCATTCCCGGGGGGGCCTACAATGAGCAGTTCTTC. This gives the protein CAIPGGAYNEQFF.